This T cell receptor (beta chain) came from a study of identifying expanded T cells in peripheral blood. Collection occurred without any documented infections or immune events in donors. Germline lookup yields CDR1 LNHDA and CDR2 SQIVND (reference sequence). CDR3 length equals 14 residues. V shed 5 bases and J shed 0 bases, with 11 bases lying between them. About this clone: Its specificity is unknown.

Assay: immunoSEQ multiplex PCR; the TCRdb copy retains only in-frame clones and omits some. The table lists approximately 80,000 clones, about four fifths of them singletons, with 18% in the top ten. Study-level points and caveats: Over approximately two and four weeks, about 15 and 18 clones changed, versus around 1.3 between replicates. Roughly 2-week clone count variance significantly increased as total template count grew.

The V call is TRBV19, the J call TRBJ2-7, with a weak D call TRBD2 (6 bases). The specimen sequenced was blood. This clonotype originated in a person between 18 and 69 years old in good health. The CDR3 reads CASSPRDSSYEQYF. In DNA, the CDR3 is TGTGCCAGTAGTCCCCGGGACTCCTCCTACGAGCAGTACTTC.